The 8 T cell receptor beta chains listed next were all sequenced from one sample in a study of T cells in Graves' hyperthyroidism and ophthalmopathy. There were TCR beta CDR3 regions amplified from RNA transcripts. A first-round RT-PCR of the TCR CDR3 used the HTBI primer set. In TCRdb, the multiplex PCR reads were re-called with MiXCR into one record per CDR3 protein. The repertoire consists of more than 300,000 distinct CDR3 sequences, with roughly 15% occurring once and the leading ten covering 30% to 35%. The sequenced sample was blood. The source is a woman aged 25 to 39 with Graves' hyperthyroidism that later progressed to Graves' ophthalmopathy.

This clonotype was seen repeatedly, ten times or more. CDR3 residues: CASSQGLVTEAFF. The CDR3 bases are TGTGCCAGCAGCCAGGGACTAGTTACTGAAGCTTTCTTT. J is TRBJ1-1 and V is TRBV7-9; D perhaps matches TRBD1 (5 bases). The germline gives CDR1 SEHNR, CDR2 FQNEAQ (reference sequence). V was cut by 5 bases and J by 5 bases, with 12 bases left in between. CDR3 size: 13 residues.

This clonotype has more than one count but fewer than ten. The chain uses TRBV28 and TRBJ2-2; D not resolved. The CDR3 has 13 amino acids. Germline CDR1 and CDR2: MDHEN and SYDVKM. Between the trimmed V and J ends, which lost 7 bases and 3 bases, there was a span of 9 bases. The DNA of the CDR3 is TGTGCCAGCATCGAGGACCACACCGGGGAGCTGTTTTTT. Protein product: CASIEDHTGELFF.

This clonotype came up many times. CDR3 nucleotides: TGTGCCAGCAGTTCATCGACAGGGGTCGGCGGGGAGCTGTTTTTT. It yields the protein CASSSSTGVGGELFF. V usage is TRBV28 and J usage is TRBJ2-2; 8 bases line up with TRBD1. The ends lost 4 bases at V and 7 bases at J; junction bases unmatched: 8. CDR3 size: 15 residues. The germline gives CDR1 MDHEN, CDR2 SYDVKM.

This clonotype was seen at least ten times. The gene calls are TRBV9 and TRBJ1-2; TRBD1 agrees at 7 bases. CDR3 length equals 14 residues. The ends lost 4 bases at V and 0 bases at J; junction bases unmatched: 3. Germline V CDR1 and CDR2: SGDLS, YYNGEE. This CDR3 reads CASSQGQANYGYTF. DNA of the CDR3: TGTGCCAGCAGCCAAGGACAGGCTAACTATGGCTACACCTTC.

Here the CDR3 DNA reads TGTGCCAGCAGTGAAGCGAAGGATTCACCCCTCCACTTT. Translated: CASSEAKDSPLHF. The V and J genes are TRBV6-9 and TRBJ1-6; D uncertain. Per germline, CDR1 MNHGY and CDR2 SVAAGI. The CDR3 length is 13 residues. V was pared by 5 bases and J by 8 bases, with 10 bases between.

For this clonotype: A read error is possible here, since a much larger clone lies one base away. This likely comes from a read error, as the CDR3 has no conserved phenylalanine or tryptophan at its end. V usage is TRBV2 and J usage is TRBJ1-1, with D perhaps matching TRBD1 (5 bases). The germline CDR1 and CDR2 sequences are SNHLY and FYNNEI. The CDR3 spans 14 residues. V lost 7 bases, J lost 0 bases, and 12 bases lay in between. DNA of the CDR3: TGTGCCAGCACCGCGGGACGTATGAACACTGAAGCTTTCTTA. Its translation: CASTAGRMNTEAFL.

This clonotype came up many times. The chain uses TRBV6-1 and TRBJ2-3; 9 bases match TRBD2. V shed 8 bases, J shed 6 bases, and the junction held 12 bases outside the gene matches. The CDR3 runs to 15 residues. The germline V gene encodes CDR1 MNHNS and CDR2 SASEGT. CDR3 bases: TGTGCCAGCGTTCTGGCGGGGGGGATGATGGATACGCAGTATTTT. Amino acid sequence: CASVLAGGMMDTQYF.

This clonotype was seen at least ten times. CDR3 nucleotides: TGTGCCAGCAGTCCCATGCCGGGACAGGGATACTATACCAATTCACCCCTCCACTTT. Protein: CASSPMPGQGYYTNSPLHF. The chain joins TRBV28 to TRBJ1-6, with TRBD1 matching over 9 bases. The CDR3 length is 19 residues. In germline, CDR1 is MDHEN, CDR2 SYDVKM. After removal of 5 bases from V and 7 bases from J, the junction contained 18 bases not matched to a gene.